What follows are 2 T cell receptor beta chains derived from one specimen sequenced in a study of OX40 agonist ivuxolimab in advanced cancers. Clones were read by immunoSEQ multiplex PCR, and TCRdb kept only the in-frame ones, dropping some. The sample records around 66,000 clones, 85% to 90% being singletons. The source material was CD4+ or CD8+ T cells sorted from blood, sampled in a trial of the OX40 agonist ivuxolimab. The receptors were sampled from an adult with an advanced solid tumor such as melanoma, head and neck, liver or kidney cancer.

This chain links TRBV28 with TRBJ2-7, with unresolved D. The V gene lost 6 bases and the J gene lost 0 bases, with 9 bases spanning the gap. The CDR3 sequence is 13 residues long. CDR1 and CDR2 (germline): MDHEN, SYDVKM. Written as DNA, the CDR3 is TGTGCCAGCAGGGATACCAGCTCCTACGAGCAGTACTTC. This sequence encodes CASRDTSSYEQYF.

The chain joins TRBV29-1 to TRBJ1-2; 10 bases line up with TRBD1. This CDR3 region has 13 residues. Germline CDR1 and CDR2: SQVTM and ANQGSEA. The junction had 7 bases not matched to a gene; V was cut back by 6 bases and J by 6 bases. The CDR3 loop is CSVAAGTGDGYTF. For the CDR3, the DNA is TGCAGCGTAGCCGCCGGGACAGGGGATGGCTACACCTTC. The full variable domain, its missing parts supplied by reference TRBV29-1 and TRBJ1-2, is SAVISQKPSRDICQRGTSLTIQCQVDSQVTMMFWYRQQPGQSLTLIATANQGSEATYESGFVIDKFPISRPNLTFSTLTVSNMSPEDSSIYLCSVAAGTGDGYTFGSGTRLTVV.